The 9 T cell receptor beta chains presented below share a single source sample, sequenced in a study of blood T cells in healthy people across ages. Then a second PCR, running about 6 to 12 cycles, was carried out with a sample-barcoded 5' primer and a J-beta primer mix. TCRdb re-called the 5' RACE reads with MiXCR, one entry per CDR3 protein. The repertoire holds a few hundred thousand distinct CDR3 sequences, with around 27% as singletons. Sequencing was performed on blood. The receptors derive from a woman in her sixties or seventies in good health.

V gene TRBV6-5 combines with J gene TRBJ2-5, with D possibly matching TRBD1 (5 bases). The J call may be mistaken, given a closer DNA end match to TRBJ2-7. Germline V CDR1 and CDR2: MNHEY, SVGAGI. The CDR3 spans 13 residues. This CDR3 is CASSSRIRDEQYF. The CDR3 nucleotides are TGTGCCAGCAGTTCCCGAATCAGGGACGAGCAGTACTTC.

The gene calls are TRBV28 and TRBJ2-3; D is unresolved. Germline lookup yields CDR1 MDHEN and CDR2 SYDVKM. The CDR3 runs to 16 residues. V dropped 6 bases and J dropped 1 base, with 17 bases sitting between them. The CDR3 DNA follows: TGTGCCAGCAGCCTAGTTGAAGGCGAGGGCACAGATACGCAGTATTTT. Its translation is CASSLVEGEGTDTQYF.

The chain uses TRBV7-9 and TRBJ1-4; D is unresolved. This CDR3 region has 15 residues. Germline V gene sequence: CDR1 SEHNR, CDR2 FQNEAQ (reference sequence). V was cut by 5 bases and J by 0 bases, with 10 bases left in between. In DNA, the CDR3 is TGTGCCAGCAGCCGGCAGACTGCAACTAATGAAAAACTGTTTTTT. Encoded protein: CASSRQTATNEKLFF.

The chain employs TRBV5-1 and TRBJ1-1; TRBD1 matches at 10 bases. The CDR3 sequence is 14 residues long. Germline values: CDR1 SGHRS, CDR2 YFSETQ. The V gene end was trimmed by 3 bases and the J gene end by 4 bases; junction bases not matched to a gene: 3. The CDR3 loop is CASSSWTGGTEAFF. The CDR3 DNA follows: TGCGCCAGCAGCTCATGGACAGGGGGCACTGAAGCTTTCTTT.

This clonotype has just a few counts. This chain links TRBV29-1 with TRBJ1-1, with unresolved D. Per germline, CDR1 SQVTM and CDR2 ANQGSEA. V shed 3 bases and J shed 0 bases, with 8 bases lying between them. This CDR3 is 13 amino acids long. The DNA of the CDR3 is TGCAGCGTTGAGAAGGTGATGAACACTGAAGCTTTCTTT. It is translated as CSVEKVMNTEAFF.

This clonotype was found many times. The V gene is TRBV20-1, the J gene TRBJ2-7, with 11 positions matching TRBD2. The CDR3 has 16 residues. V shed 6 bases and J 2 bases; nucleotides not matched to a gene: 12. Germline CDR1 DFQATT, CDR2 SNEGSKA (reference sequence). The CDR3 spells CSAPNDGTSGAYEQYF. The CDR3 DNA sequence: TGCAGTGCACCGAATGACGGGACTAGCGGAGCCTACGAGCAGTACTTC.

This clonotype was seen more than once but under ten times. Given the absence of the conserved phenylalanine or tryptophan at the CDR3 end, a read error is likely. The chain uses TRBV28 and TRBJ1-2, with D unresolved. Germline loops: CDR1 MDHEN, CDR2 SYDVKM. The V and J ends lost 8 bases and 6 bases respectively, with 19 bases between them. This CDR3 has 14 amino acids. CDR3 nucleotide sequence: TGTGCCAGCGATCTGGGGAGGGTCAACGATGGCTACACCATC. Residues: CASDLGRVNDGYTI.

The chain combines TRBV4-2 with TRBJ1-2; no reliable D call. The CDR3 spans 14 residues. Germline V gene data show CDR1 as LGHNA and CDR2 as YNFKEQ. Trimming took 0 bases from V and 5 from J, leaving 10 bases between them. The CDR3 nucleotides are TGTGCCAGCAGCCAAGAGTCCCGGCTTTATGGCTACACCTTC. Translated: CASSQESRLYGYTF.

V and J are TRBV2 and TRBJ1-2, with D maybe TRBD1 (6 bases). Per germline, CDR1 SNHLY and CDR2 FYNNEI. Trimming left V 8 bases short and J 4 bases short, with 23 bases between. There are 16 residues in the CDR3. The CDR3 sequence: CASSWDNSLVSYGYTF. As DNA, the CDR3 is TGTGCCAGCTCGTGGGACAACTCACTAGTAAGCTATGGCTACACCTTC.